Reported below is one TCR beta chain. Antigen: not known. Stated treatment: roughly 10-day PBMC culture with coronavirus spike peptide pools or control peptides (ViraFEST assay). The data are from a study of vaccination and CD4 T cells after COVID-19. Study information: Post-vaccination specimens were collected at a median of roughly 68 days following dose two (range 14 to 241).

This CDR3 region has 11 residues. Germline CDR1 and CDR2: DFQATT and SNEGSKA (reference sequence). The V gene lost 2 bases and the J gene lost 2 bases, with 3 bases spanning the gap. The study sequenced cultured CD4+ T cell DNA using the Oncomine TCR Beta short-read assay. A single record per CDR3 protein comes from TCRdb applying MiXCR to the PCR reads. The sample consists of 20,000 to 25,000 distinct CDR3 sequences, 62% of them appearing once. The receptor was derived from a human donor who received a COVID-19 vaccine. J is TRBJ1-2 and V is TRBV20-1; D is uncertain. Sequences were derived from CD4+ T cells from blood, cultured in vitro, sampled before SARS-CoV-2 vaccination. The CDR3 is CSARMNYGYTF. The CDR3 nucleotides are TGCAGTGCTAGAATGAACTATGGCTACACCTTC.